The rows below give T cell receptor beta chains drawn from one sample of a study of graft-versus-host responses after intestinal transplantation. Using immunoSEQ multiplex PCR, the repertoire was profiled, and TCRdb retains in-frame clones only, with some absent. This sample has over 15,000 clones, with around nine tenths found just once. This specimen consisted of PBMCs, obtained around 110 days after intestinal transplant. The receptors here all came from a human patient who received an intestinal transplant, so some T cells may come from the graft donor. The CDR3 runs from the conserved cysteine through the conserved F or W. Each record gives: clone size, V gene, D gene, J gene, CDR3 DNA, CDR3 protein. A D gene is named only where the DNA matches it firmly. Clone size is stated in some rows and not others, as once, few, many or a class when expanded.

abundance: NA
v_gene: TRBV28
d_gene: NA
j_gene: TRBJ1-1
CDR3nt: TGTGCCAGCACTCCGGGACGGGGGGCTTTCTTT
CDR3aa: CASTPGRGAFF

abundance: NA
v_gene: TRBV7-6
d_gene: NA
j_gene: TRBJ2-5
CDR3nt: TGTGCCAGCAGCCCGTCGGGGACAAGGAGGGAGACCCAGTACTTC
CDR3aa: CASSPSGTRRETQYF

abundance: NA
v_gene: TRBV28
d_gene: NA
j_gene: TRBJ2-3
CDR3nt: TGTGCCAGCAGTCCGCTGATCCATGTAACAGATACGCAGTATTTT
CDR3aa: CASSPLIHVTDTQYF

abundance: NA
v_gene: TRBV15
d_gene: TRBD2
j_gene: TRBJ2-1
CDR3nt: TGTGCCACCAGCAGAGGTAATAGCGGGTTATCCTACAATGAGCAGTTCTTC
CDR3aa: CATSRGNSGLSYNEQFF

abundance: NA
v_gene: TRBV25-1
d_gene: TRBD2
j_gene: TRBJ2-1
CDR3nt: TGTGCCAGCCCGACTAGCGGGAGCCCTCGTGAGCAGTTCTTC
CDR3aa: CASPTSGSPREQFF

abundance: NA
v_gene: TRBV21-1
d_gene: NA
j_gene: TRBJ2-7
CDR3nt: TGTGCCAGCAGCAAAAAAAGGACAGGGCTCCCCTACGAGCAGTACTTC
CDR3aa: CASSKKRTGLPYEQYF

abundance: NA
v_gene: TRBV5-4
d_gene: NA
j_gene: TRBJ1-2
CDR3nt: TGTGCCAGCAGCGACGGACAGAGATATGGCTACACCTTC
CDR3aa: CASSDGQRYGYTF

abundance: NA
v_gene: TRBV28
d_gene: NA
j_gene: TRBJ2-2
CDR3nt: TGTGCCAGCAGCCCCGGCGGAGGGCGGCGGTGGACCGGGGAGCTGTTTTTT
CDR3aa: CASSPGGGRRWTGELFF

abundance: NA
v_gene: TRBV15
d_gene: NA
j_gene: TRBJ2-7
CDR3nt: TGTGCCACCAGCACCAACACCGGGCCCCGGGAGCCCTACGAGCAGTACTTC
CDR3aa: CATSTNTGPREPYEQYF

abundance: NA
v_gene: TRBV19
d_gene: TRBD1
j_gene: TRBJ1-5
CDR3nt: TGTGCCAGTAGTACCCAGGGGGTAGGCAATCAGCCCCAGCATTTT
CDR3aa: CASSTQGVGNQPQHF

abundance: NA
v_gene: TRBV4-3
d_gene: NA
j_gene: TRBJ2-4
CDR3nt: TGCGCCAGCAGCCAAGAGGGGTTAGCTGCGGCCAAAAACATTCAGTACTTC
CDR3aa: CASSQEGLAAAKNIQYF

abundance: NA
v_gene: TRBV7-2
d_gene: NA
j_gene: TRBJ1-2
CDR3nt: TGTGCCAGCAGCGTAGATTTTGCGGCAGGCCTGTATGGCTACACCTTC
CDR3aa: CASSVDFAAGLYGYTF

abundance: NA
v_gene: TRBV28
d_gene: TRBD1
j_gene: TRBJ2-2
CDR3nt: TGTGCCAGCACCCCTAGGGACAGGTGGACCGGGGAGCTGTTTTTT
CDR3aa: CASTPRDRWTGELFF

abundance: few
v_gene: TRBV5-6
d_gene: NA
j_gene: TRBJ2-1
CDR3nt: TGTGCCAGCAGCTTGTTACTGTACAATGAGCAGTTCTTC
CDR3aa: CASSLLLYNEQFF

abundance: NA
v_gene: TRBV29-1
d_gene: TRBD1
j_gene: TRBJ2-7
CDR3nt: TGCAGCGTTGAAGATTACCGGAGACAGGGAAGCTCCTACGAGCAGTACTTC
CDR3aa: CSVEDYRRQGSSYEQYF

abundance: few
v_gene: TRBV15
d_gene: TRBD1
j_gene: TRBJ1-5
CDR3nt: TGTGCCACCAGCAGAGTTCGGACAGGGGACAATCAGCCCCAGCATTTT
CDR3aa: CATSRVRTGDNQPQHF

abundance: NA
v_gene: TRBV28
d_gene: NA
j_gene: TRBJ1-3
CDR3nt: TGTGCCAGCATCCCCCGGTCAGGCGTAAACACCATATATTTT
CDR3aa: CASIPRSGVNTIYF

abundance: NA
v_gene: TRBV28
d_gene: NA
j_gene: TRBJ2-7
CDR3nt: TGTGCCAGCAGTTTTCCGGCTAGAGGGAGCTCCTACGAGCAGTACTTC
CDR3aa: CASSFPARGSSYEQYF

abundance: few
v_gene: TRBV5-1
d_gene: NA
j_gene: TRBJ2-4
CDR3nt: TGCGCCAGCAGCGTGGGACTAGCCAAAAACATTCAGTACTTC
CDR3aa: CASSVGLAKNIQYF

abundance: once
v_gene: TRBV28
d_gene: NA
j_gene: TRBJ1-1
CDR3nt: TGTGCCAGCAGTTTTTGGTCAAACACTGAAGCTTTCTTT
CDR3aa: CASSFWSNTEAFF

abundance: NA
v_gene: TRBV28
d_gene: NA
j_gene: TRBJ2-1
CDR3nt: TGTGCCAGCACACTACGAGGAGACCACAATGAGCAGTTCTTC
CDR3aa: CASTLRGDHNEQFF

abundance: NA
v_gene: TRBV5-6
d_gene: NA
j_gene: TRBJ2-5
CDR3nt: TGTGCCAGCAGCTTGGCCATCGCGGCAACCCAAGAGACCCAGTACTTC
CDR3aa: CASSLAIAATQETQYF

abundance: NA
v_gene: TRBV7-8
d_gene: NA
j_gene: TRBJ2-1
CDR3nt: TGTGCCAGCAGCTTAGAGGAGCGGACTCACAATGAGCAGTTCTTC
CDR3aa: CASSLEERTHNEQFF

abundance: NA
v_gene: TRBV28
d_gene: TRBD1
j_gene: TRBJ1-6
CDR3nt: TGTGCCAGCAGTCTAAATCTTGGACAGGGGGCTAATTCACCCCTCCACTTT
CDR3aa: CASSLNLGQGANSPLHF

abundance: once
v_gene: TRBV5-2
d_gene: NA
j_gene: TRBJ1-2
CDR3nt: TGTGCCAGCAGCTTAGCCGGGACAGGGGTCTATGGCTACACCTTC
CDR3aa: CASSLAGTGVYGYTF

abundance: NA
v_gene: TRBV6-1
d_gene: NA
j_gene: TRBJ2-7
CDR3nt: TGTGCGATTTACTCCTACGAGCAGTACTTC
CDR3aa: CAIYSYEQYF

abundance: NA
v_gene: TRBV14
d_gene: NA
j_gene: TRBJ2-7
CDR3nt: TGTGCCAGCAGCCAAGACACAGGGACGGACCTTTACGAGCAGTACTTC
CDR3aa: CASSQDTGTDLYEQYF

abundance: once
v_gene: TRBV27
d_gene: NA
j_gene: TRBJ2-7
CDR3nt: TGTGCCAGCGGTAAGGGCCTCTACGAGCAGTACTTC
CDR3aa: CASGKGLYEQYF

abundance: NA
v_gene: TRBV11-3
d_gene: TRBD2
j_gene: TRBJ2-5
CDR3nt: TGTGCCAGCGAGACTAGCGGGGCGTACCAAGAGACCCAGTACTTC
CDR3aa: CASETSGAYQETQYF

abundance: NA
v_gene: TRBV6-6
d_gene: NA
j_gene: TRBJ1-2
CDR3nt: TGTGCCAGCAGTTACACCGCCCAGGGAACTGGCTACACCTTC
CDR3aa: CASSYTAQGTGYTF

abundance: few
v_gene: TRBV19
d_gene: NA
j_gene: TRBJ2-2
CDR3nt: TGTGCCAGTAGTATAGAGGGCACCGGGGAGCTGTTTTTT
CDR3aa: CASSIEGTGELFF

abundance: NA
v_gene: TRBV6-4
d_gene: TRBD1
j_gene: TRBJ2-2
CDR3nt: TGTGCCAGCAGTGACTCGACAGGGAAGAACGGGGAGCTGTTTTTT
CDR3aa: CASSDSTGKNGELFF

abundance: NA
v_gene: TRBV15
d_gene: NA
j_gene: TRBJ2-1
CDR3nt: TGTGCCACCAGCAGAAGTCAATGGGAGCAGTTCTTC
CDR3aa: CATSRSQWEQFF

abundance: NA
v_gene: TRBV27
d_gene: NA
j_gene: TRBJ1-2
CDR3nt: TGTGCCAGCAGTTTATACCAGGGTGGTGGCTACACCTTC
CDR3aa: CASSLYQGGGYTF

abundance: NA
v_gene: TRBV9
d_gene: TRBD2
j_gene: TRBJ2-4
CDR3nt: TGTGCCAGCAGCGACGGGACTAGCGGGACCTACTTC
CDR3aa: CASSDGTSGTYF

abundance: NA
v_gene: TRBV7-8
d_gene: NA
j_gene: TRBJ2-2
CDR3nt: TGTGCCAGCAGCTTAGTTGGGAGGGGGGGGAACGGGGAGCTGTTTTTT
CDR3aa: CASSLVGRGGNGELFF

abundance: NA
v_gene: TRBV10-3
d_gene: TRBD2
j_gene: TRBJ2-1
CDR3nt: TGTGCCACCGGGACTAGCGGACGCTCCTACAATGAGCAGTTCTTC
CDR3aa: CATGTSGRSYNEQFF

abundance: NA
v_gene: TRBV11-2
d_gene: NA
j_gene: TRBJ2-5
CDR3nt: TGTGCCAGCAGCTTCCAACCAGCCTCAACCCAAGAGACCCAGTACTTC
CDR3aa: CASSFQPASTQETQYF

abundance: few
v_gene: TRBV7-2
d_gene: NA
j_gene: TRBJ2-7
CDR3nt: TGTGCCAGCAGCTGGAGCGGGAAGGGGGAATACGAGCAGTACTTC
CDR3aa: CASSWSGKGEYEQYF

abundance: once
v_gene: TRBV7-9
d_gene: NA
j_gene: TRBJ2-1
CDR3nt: TGTGCCAGCAGCTTCAATGAGCAGTTCTTC
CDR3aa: CASSFNEQFF

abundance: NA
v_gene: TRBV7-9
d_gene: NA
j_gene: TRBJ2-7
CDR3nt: TGTGCCAGCAGCTTAGTTAGTCGTAGCTCCTACGAGCAGTACTTC
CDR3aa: CASSLVSRSSYEQYF

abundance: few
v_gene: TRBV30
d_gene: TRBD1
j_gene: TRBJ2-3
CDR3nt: TGTGCCTGGAGTGTGGTGACAGGGGTAGATACGCAGTATTTT
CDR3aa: CAWSVVTGVDTQYF

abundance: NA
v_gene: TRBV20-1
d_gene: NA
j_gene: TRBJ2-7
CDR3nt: TGCAGTGCCCAGGACTACGAGCAGTACTTC
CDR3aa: CSAQDYEQYF

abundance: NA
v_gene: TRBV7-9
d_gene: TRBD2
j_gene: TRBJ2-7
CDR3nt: TGTGCCAGCAGCTTTGGCGGGGGAGACTACGAGCAGTACTTC
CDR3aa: CASSFGGGDYEQYF

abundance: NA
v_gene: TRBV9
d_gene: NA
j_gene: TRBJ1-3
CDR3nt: TGTGCCAGCAGTGCCGACGGATTTCTGGGAAACACCATATATTTT
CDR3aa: CASSADGFLGNTIYF

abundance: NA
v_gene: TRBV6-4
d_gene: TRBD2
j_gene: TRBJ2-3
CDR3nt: TGTGCCAGCAGTGACATAGCGGGTTCACAGTATTTT
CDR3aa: CASSDIAGSQYF

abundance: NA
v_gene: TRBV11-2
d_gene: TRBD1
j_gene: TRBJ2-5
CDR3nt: TGTGCCAGCAGCTTAGAAGCAGGGGGCGGGGAGACCCAGTACTTC
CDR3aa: CASSLEAGGGETQYF

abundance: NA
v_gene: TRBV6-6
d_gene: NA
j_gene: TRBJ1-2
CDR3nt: TGTGCCAGCAGTTACTCATCTTCTAACTATGGCTACACCTTC
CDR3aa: CASSYSSSNYGYTF

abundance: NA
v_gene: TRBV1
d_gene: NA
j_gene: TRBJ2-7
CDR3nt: TGCACCAGCGGCCACGGACTAGCGGGAGAGGGGGAGCAGTACTTC
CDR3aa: CTSGHGLAGEGEQYF

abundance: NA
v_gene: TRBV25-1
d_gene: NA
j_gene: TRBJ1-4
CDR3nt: TGTGCCAGCAGTGAAAAGGGGGGGGGAAGGAATGAAAAACTGTTTTTT
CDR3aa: CASSEKGGGRNEKLFF

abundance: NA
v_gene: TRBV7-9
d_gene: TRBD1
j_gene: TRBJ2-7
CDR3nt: TGTGCCAGCAGCCCCGATGTAGGGGGCTTGAGGGAGCAGTACTTC
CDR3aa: CASSPDVGGLREQYF

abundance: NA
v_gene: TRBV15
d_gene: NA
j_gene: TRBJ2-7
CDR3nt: TGTGCCACCAGCAGAGAAAGGACACCAGCCTACGAGCAGCACTTC
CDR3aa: CATSRERTPAYEQHF

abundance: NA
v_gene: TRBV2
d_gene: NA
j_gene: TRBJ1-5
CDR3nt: TGTGCCAGCGGAGGGCGCGGGCGTCAGCCCCAGCATTTT
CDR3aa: CASGGRGRQPQHF